This TCR beta chain is drawn from a study of blood T cell repertoires in COVID-19 (dated by TCRdb to the early 2020s). In the study overall: The collaborator samples originated in the United States, Italy and Spain and spanned the acute and convalescent phases of COVID-19. The dataset comprised deeply sampled blood TCRbeta repertoires from subjects exposed to, actively infected with, or recovered from COVID-19. Samples came from the ongoing ImmuneRACE study (first 160 participants) plus 1,254 subjects from 6 global collaborators. Where available, HLA class I and class II types were taken from metadata supplied by the sample provider and were not determined by assay-based typing. Sample metadata almost always included a de-identified subject ID, COVID-19 status, age in years and sex. A freely available public database, intended as a resource for researchers studying the immune response to SARS-CoV-2, is where the repertoires were released. The prospective study material was composed of cDNA or gDNA derived from T cells, B-cell-depleted T cells, or PBMCs. Overall study results and their limits: Clinical and demographic metadata were provided uncurated, with the amount varying by source and participant.

The germline V gene sets CDR1 to SGHTA and CDR2 to FQGNSA. Trimming takes 5 bases from V and 4 bases from J, and the germline ends sit 11 bases apart. The CDR3 starts with the cysteine, ends with the phenylalanine, and has 13 residues. Of the read, only the CDR3 DNA is kept; its 39 bases are in frame from base 1. Each collaborating institution followed its own protocols to collect whole blood in K2EDTA tubes. For TCRbeta analysis, collaborator samples were shipped as frozen whole blood, as isolated PBMCs, or as DNA extracted from either sample type. The table lists this clone with a few counts. What this receptor recognizes is not known. No base-level quality is on record; no much larger clone is a single base apart. The immunoSEQ Assay, a bias-controlled multiplex PCR, was used to amplify TCRbeta CDR3 regions from genomic DNA. The authors' analysis ran thus. Nucleated cell counts per sample were estimated from amplification of reference gene primers within the assay. Sequence reads were collapsed and filtered to measure the absolute abundance of every unique TCRbeta CDR3 rearrangement. For each sample, productive Simpson clonality was calculated as the square root of Simpson's diversity index over productive rearrangements. TCRdb took this table from immuneACCESS and kept in-frame rearrangements with V and J called. Such tables lack part of the clones; where checked against another copy, unresolved V genes explain under half of the gap, and the rest is unexplained. That table furnishes V, J and clone size, whereas the DNA furnished D and trimming. The sample table shows about 670,000 clones, and 85% to 90% are seen once. The ten largest clones take up under 0.3% of the sample.

The sequence derives from a woman between 18 and 29 years old with acute or convalescent COVID-19. The V and J genes are TRBV7-2 and TRBJ1-2; the D segment cannot be called with confidence. Sequences were obtained from peripheral blood. For the CDR3, the sequence is CASSPEGIYGYTF. The DNA sequence is TGTGCCAGCAGCCCCGAGGGAATCTATGGCTACACCTTC.